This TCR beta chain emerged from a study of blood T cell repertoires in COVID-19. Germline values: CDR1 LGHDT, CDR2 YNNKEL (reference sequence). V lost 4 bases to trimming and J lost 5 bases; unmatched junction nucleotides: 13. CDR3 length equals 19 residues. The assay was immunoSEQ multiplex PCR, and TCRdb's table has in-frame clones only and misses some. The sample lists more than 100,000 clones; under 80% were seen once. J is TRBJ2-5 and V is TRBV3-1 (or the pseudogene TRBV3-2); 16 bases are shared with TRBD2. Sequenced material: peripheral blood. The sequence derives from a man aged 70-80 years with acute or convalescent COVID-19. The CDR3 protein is CASSLLSGTSGGAWETQYF. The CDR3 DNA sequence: TGTGCCAGCAGCCTCCTCTCCGGGACTAGCGGGGGGGCATGGGAGACCCAGTACTTC.